The source of this T cell receptor beta chain is a study of technical replicates of blood from several donors. This clone was seen a single time. The CDR3 is made up of 13 amino acids. Germline CDR1 and CDR2: LNHNV and YYDKDF (reference sequence). Between the trimmed V and J ends, which lost 3 bases and 4 bases, there was a span of 9 bases. Clones were read by immunoSEQ multiplex PCR, and TCRdb kept only the in-frame ones, dropping some. The sample contains approximately 81,000 clones, 70% to 90% of which appear only once. The V and J genes are TRBV15 and TRBJ1-2; D unresolved. The sample consisted of PBMCs. The sequence was collected from a human donor in good health. Some clones in this sample may be carry-over from other donors' samples. CDR3 amino acids: CATSSRESYGYTF. The CDR3 DNA follows: TGTGCCACCAGCAGCCGGGAAAGCTATGGCTACACCTTC. Filled out from reference TRBV15 and TRBJ1-2, the complete variable domain reads DAMVIQNPRYQVTQFGKPVTLSCSQTLNHNVMYWYQQKSSQAPKLLFHYYDKDFNNEADTPDNFQSRRPNTSFCFLDIRSPGLGDTAMYLCATSSRESYGYTFGSGTRLTVV.